This T cell receptor beta chain is drawn from a study of cytomegalovirus exposure and HLA in healthy donors. Overall study context: Membership in the Caucasian-associated ancestry cluster was found for 81% of approximately 380 genotyped donors.

Trimming removed 4 bases from V and 4 bases from J; junction bases left unmatched: 8. The length of the CDR3 is 16 residues. Germline CDR1 reads MGHRA; CDR2 reads YSYEKL. The PCR employed 60 Vbeta primers together with 13 Jbeta primers. Using immunoSEQ multiplex PCR, the repertoire was profiled, and TCRdb retains in-frame clones only, with some absent. The sample has just over 200,000 clones, and its top ten clones hold about 1%. The clonotype was recovered from a girl aged 2-9 years in good health and CMV-seropositive. The sequenced sample consisted of PBMCs. The rearrangement joins TRBV4-1 to TRBJ2-5, with 11 bases lining up with TRBD2. The CDR3 nucleotides are TGCGCCAGCAGCCCGGCTCCCGGGACTAGCGGAGAGACCCAGTACTTC. Protein product: CASSPAPGTSGETQYF.